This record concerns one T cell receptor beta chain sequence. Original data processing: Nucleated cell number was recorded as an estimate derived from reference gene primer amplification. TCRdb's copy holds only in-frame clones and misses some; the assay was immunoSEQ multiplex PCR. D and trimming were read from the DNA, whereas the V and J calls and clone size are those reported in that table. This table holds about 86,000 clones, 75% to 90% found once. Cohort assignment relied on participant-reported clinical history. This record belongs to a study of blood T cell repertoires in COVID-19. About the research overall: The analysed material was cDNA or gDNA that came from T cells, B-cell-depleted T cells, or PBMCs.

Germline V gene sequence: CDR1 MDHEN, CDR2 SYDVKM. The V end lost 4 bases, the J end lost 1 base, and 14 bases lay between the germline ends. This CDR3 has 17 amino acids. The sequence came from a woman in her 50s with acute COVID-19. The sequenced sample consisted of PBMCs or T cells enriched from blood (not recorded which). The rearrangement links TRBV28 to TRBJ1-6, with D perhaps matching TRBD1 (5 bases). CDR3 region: CASSSQAARSYNSPLHF. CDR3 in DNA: TGTGCCAGCAGTTCACAGGCAGCGAGGTCCTATAATTCACCCCTCCACTTT.